Each of the 11 T cell receptor beta chains below was sequenced from the same sample in a study of monozygotic twins with inflammatory bowel disease. TCRdb re-analyzed the 5' RACE reads; it lists each CDR3 protein once, without DNA. Its clone listing holds around 450,000 distinct CDR3 sequences. Material for sequencing was blood. These receptor sequences come from a human donor with ulcerative colitis or Crohn's disease, or a healthy co-twin of an affected twin (not recorded which).

The V gene is TRBV5-1, the J gene TRBJ2-1. The germline gives CDR1 SGHRS, CDR2 YFSETQ. This CDR3 contains 11 residues. This CDR3 reads CASSRDNEQFF.

This sequence joins TRBV6-5 and TRBJ1-3. The CDR3 length is 14 residues. CDR1 and CDR2 from the germline V gene are MNHEY and SVGAGI. CDR3 protein: CASSYSPTRNTIYF.

The chain joins TRBV7-8 to TRBJ2-3; TCRdb's D call of TRBD1 is untestable without DNA. The CDR3 is made up of 15 amino acids. Looked up from germline, CDR1 is SGHVS and CDR2 is FQNEAQ. The CDR3: CASSMTGQWPDTQYF. Full variable domain (rest looked up from reference TRBV7-8 and TRBJ2-3): GAGVSQSPRYKVAKRGQDVALRCDPISGHVSLFWYQQALGQGPEFLTYFQNEAQLDKSGLPSDRFFAERPEGSVSTLKIQRTQQEDSAVYLCASSMTGQWPDTQYFGPGTRLTVL.

CDR3 sequence reads: CASSLYGTHYNEQFF. The J gene is TRBJ2-1, the V gene TRBV5-6; the D call from TCRdb, TRBD2, cannot be confirmed without DNA. This CDR3 is built from 15 residues. From germline, CDR1 is SGHDT and CDR2 YYEEEE.

The chain joins TRBV7-9 to TRBJ2-5. This CDR3 spans 15 amino acids. Germline V gene lookup returns CDR1 SEHNR and CDR2 FQNEAQ (reference sequence). Here the CDR3 reads CASSLLAVEVETQYF.

The V call is TRBV11-3, the J call TRBJ2-2; TCRdb indicates TRBD2, and absent DNA this call remains unverified. This CDR3 spans 12 amino acids. CDR1 is SGHNT and CDR2 is YENEEA in the germline V gene. The CDR3 spells CASSATEVQLFF.

The rearrangement uses TRBV5-5 and TRBJ2-7; TCRdb lists TRBD2, though no DNA is available to test this call. The CDR3 covers 15 residues. CDR1 is SGHKS, CDR2 YYEKEE, per germline (reference sequence). This CDR3 reads CASSRLAGESYEQYF.

The rearrangement links TRBV3-1 to TRBJ1-4. Per the germline V gene, CDR1 is LGHDT and CDR2 is YNNKEL (reference sequence). The CDR3 covers 14 residues. This CDR3 is CASSPGRNNEKLFF.

The J gene is TRBJ2-1, the V gene TRBV5-1. The CDR3 runs to 15 residues. The germline CDR1 and CDR2 sequences are SGHRS and YFSETQ. The CDR3 region is CASSLGGTSYGEQFF.

The rearrangement uses TRBV7-8 and TRBJ1-4; TCRdb selects TRBD1, and the lack of DNA leaves this call unchecked. Germline V CDR1 and CDR2: SGHVS, FQNEAQ. There are 13 residues in the CDR3. CDR3 protein: CASSLGQVEKLFF.

This sequence joins TRBV9 and TRBJ2-7; TCRdb indicates TRBD1, and absent DNA this call remains unverified. The CDR3 extends over 16 amino acids. CDR1 SGDLS and CDR2 YYNGEE come from the germline V gene. The CDR3 region is CASSVDPTEGVYEQYF.